This T cell receptor beta chain comes out of a study of T cell responses to AZD1222 COVID-19 vaccine. Findings of the study overall: Reportedly, nearly half the spike-specific TCRs target unmutated variant regions. White British donors predominated, females outnumbered males, and clonal diversity was possibly underestimated.

CDR3 length equals 16 residues. The germline V gene encodes CDR1 SGHTA and CDR2 FQGNSA. Trimming shortened V by 0 bases and J by 6 bases, and 15 bases separated the two germline ends. Details on this clone: Its matching antigen is unknown.

TCRdb's copy holds only in-frame clones and misses some; the assay was immunoSEQ multiplex PCR. Of 85,000 to 130,000 clones listed, approximately 89% are singletons. The chain employs TRBV7-2 and TRBJ1-3; tentative D call: TRBD1 (6 bases). This sequence was found in an adult in good health. Here the sequenced sample was peripheral blood, taken on day 0 of AZD1222 vaccination. CDR3 sequence: CASSLASSGAQNTIYF. In nucleotides, the CDR3 is TGTGCCAGCAGCTTAGCATCGTCAGGGGCACAAAACACCATATATTTT.